The 23 T cell receptor beta chains given below trace back to one sample, sequenced in a study of blood T cell repertoires in COVID-19. Only in-frame clones appear in the TCRdb table, and some are missing; sequencing was by immunoSEQ multiplex PCR. Altogether roughly 120,000 clones are present, 78% being singletons, with the ten largest covering roughly 2%. Source material: peripheral blood. These receptors came from a man between 65 and 85 years old with acute or convalescent COVID-19.

This rearrangement joins TRBV21-1 to TRBJ1-1; the D segment call TRBD1 is taken from the table without a DNA check. TRBV21-1 is tagged as a pseudogene. This CDR3 contains 15 residues. CDR3: CASSNRRTVNTEAFF. CDR3 coding DNA: TGTGCCAGCAGCAACCGCCGGACAGTGAACACTGAAGCTTTCTTT.

The chain couples TRBV4-3 to TRBJ1-2; a weak D match, TRBD1 (6 bases). V was cut by 4 bases and J by 0 bases, with 12 bases left in between. The CDR3 is 15 amino acids. Germline lookup yields CDR1 LGHNA and CDR2 YSLEER. The CDR3 here is CASSLNRVTNYGYTF. CDR3 bases: TGCGCCAGCAGCCTTAACAGGGTTACTAACTATGGCTACACCTTC.

The chain links TRBV5-4 to TRBJ2-2; TRBD2 matches 9 bases. V lost 4 bases and J lost 6; bases outside the gene matches: 10. This CDR3 has 16 residues. CDR1 SGHNT and CDR2 YYREEE come from the germline V gene (reference sequence). CDR3 in DNA: TGTGCCAGCAGCGGCGGGAGGGGGCATATAGCCGGGGAGCTGTTTTTT. Encoded protein: CASSGGRGHIAGELFF.

The chain links TRBV15 to TRBJ2-1; TRBD2 agrees at 9 bases. CDR3 length: 20 residues. Losses at the gene ends were 0 bases for V and 9 bases for J; bases not matched to a gene: 21. Germline V CDR1 and CDR2: LNHNV, YYDKDF (reference sequence). CDR3 nucleotides: TGTGCCACCAGCAGAGATTTGTCGGTTTATTCCGGGACTAGCTCTCGTGAGCAGTTCTTC. It yields the protein CATSRDLSVYSGTSSREQFF.

The chain has TRBV19 and TRBJ1-3; 8 nucleotides agree with TRBD1. From germline, CDR1 is LNHDA and CDR2 SQIVND (reference sequence). This CDR3 is built from 15 residues. Losses at the gene ends were 3 bases for V and 2 bases for J; bases not matched to a gene: 3. CDR3 sequence (DNA): TGTGCCAGTAGTATGGACAGGGTCCCTGGAAACACCATATATTTT. Protein sequence: CASSMDRVPGNTIYF.

This chain joins TRBV5-1 and TRBJ2-1; TRBD2 might be the D (5 bases). With 4 bases removed from V and 0 bases from J, the gap between germline ends came to 14 bases. The V gene's germline CDR1 is SGHRS and CDR2 YFSETQ. This CDR3 comprises 16 residues. This chain's CDR3 is CASSGGSGSSYNEQFF. As DNA, the CDR3 is TGCGCCAGCAGCGGAGGTAGTGGCAGCTCCTACAATGAGCAGTTCTTC.

The J gene is TRBJ2-3, the V gene TRBV6-5; 13 nucleotides agree with TRBD2. The CDR3 runs 14 residues. Looked up from germline, CDR1 is MNHEY and CDR2 is SVGAGI. V lost 10 bases to trimming and J lost 3 bases; unmatched junction nucleotides: 4. CDR3 nucleotides: TGTGCCACTTGGACTAGCGGGGGTACAGATACGCAGTATTTT. The encoded protein is CATWTSGGTDTQYF.

The sample holds one count of this clone. This chain links TRBV12-5 with TRBJ1-4, with D tentatively TRBD1 (5 bases). V lost 5 bases, J lost 5 bases, and 12 bases lay in between. The CDR3 covers 14 residues. Germline CDR1 is LGHNT and CDR2 is FRNRAP. The CDR3 sequence is CASGQGQPNEKLFF. The CDR3, as DNA: TGTGCTAGTGGTCAGGGCCAACCAAATGAAAAACTGTTTTTT.

V gene TRBV19 combines with J gene TRBJ1-1, with 9 bases aligning to TRBD1. This CDR3 has 12 residues. The germline V gene has CDR1 LNHDA and CDR2 SQIVND (reference sequence). V shed 9 bases and J 4 bases; nucleotides not matched to a gene: 3. The DNA for the CDR3 is TGTGCCAGCCAACAGGGGGCCACTGAAGCTTTCTTT. Residues: CASQQGATEAFF.

The rearrangement joins TRBV6-6 to TRBJ2-2, with 10 bases lining up with TRBD2. This CDR3 is built from 16 residues. CDR1 is MNHNY, CDR2 SVGAGI, per germline (reference sequence). V dropped 2 bases and J dropped 6; count of bases not matched to a gene: 6. The DNA of the CDR3 is TGTGCCAGCAGTTACACGGGACTAGCGCGGGCCGGGGAGCTGTTTTTT. Residues: CASSYTGLARAGELFF.

The chain links TRBV5-5 to TRBJ1-2; D is uncertain. The CDR3 covers 13 residues. V shed 1 base and J shed 1 base, with 5 bases lying between them. Germline CDR1 SGHKS, CDR2 YYEKEE (reference sequence). This CDR3 reads CASSLNSNYGYTF. The CDR3 coding sequence is TGTGCCAGCAGCTTGAACAGTAACTATGGCTACACCTTC. Full variable domain (outside the CDR3, taken from reference TRBV5-5 and TRBJ1-2): DAGVTQSPTHLIKTRGQQVTLRCSPISGHKSVSWYQQVLGQGPQFIFQYYEKEERGRGNFPDRFSARQFPNYSSELNVNALLLGDSALYLCASSLNSNYGYTFGSGTRLTVV.

This chain joins TRBV24-1 and TRBJ1-2; the D gene is possibly TRBD1 (5 bases). Deletions cut 2 bases from V and 7 bases from J, with 16 bases between. Per germline, CDR1 KGHDR and CDR2 SFDVKD. This CDR3 is built from 15 residues. The CDR3 DNA is TGTGCCACCAGTGATTCCCAGGGTAAGGTGCGTGGCTACACCTTC. Translation gives CATSDSQGKVRGYTF.

A note on this clone: A much larger clone lies one base from this, so it may be a read error. The rearrangement joins TRBV5-6 to TRBJ2-7; D unclear. V lost 2 bases, J lost 3 bases, and 3 bases lay in between. Germline V CDR1 and CDR2: SGHDT, YYEEEE. This CDR3 spans 11 amino acids. The CDR3 DNA is TGTGCCAGCAGCTTCAACTACGAGCAGTACTTC. This sequence encodes CASSFNYEQYF.

V usage is TRBV5-8 and J usage is TRBJ2-7; 7 nucleotides agree with TRBD2. The CDR3 spans 13 residues. V shed 0 bases and J 7 bases; nucleotides not matched to a gene: 4. CDR1 is SGHTS, CDR2 YDEGEE, per germline. CDR3 in DNA: TGTGCCAGCAGCTTGGGGCCCGGGGGGGAGCAGTACTTC. Amino acids: CASSLGPGGEQYF.

The rearrangement joins TRBV27 to TRBJ1-2; 7 bases are a match to TRBD1. V shed 3 bases and J 8 bases; nucleotides not matched to a gene: 9. CDR1 is MNHEY, CDR2 SMNVEV, per germline (reference sequence). The CDR3 loop spans 14 amino acids. The CDR3 region is CASSFRDSQRGYTF. In nucleotides, the CDR3 is TGTGCCAGCAGTTTCAGGGACAGCCAAAGGGGCTACACCTTC.

The chain couples TRBV5-6 to TRBJ1-2; TRBD1 might be the D (5 bases). Germline V gene sequence: CDR1 SGHDT, CDR2 YYEEEE. CDR3 length: 16 residues. V lost 2 bases, J lost 0 bases, and 14 bases lay in between. The CDR3 sequence is CASSFFGQGANYGYTF. For the CDR3, the DNA is TGTGCCAGCAGCTTCTTCGGGCAGGGCGCTAACTATGGCTACACCTTC.

This clone was counted a few times. CDR3 sequence: CASSPGQEWTGGYTF. The CDR3 DNA reads as TGTGCCAGCAGCCCCGGACAGGAATGGACGGGTGGCTACACCTTC. This chain connects TRBV4-2 to TRBJ1-2, with 7 bases aligning to TRBD1. Germline CDR1 LGHNA, CDR2 YNFKEQ. The CDR3 extends over 15 amino acids. V dropped 4 bases and J dropped 7; count of bases not matched to a gene: 12.

J is TRBJ2-7 and V is TRBV6-5; D is undetermined. Between the trimmed V and J ends, which lost 4 bases and 4 bases, there was a span of 8 bases. Germline V gives CDR1 MNHEY, CDR2 SVGAGI. The CDR3 runs to 12 residues. CDR3: CASSSLAYEQYF. DNA of the CDR3: TGTGCCAGCAGTTCCCTCGCGTACGAGCAGTACTTC.

CDR3 in amino acids: CASSNRGLWDEQFF. The CDR3 region has the DNA TGTGCCAGTAGTAACAGGGGCCTCTGGGATGAGCAGTTCTTC. J is TRBJ2-1 and V is TRBV19, with 7 bases fitting TRBD1. With V trimmed by 4 bases and J by 8 bases, 8 bases remained unmatched. The CDR3 spans 14 residues. Germline V lookup: CDR1 LNHDA, CDR2 SQIVND (reference sequence).

This chain uses TRBV21-1 with TRBJ1-2; TRBD1, the table's D call, lacks a check against the DNA. TRBV21-1 is assigned pseudogene status. CDR3 length equals 16 residues. CDR3 sequence reads: CASSNHRTGALYGYTF. The CDR3 coding sequence is TGTGCCAGCAGCAATCATCGGACAGGGGCCCTCTATGGCTACACCTTC.

The rearrangement links TRBV19 to TRBJ2-6, with D possibly matching TRBD1 (6 bases). The CDR3 is made up of 17 amino acids. Germline CDR1 reads LNHDA; CDR2 reads SQIVND (reference sequence). V was trimmed by 5 bases and J by 0 bases, leaving 14 bases between them. CDR3 region: CASSAQGLGSGANVLTF. The CDR3 DNA is TGTGCCAGTAGTGCTCAGGGGCTAGGCTCTGGGGCCAACGTCCTGACTTTC.

The V and J genes are TRBV11-2 and TRBJ1-2; 7 nucleotides match TRBD1. CDR1 is SGHAT, CDR2 FQNNGV, per germline. The junction had 9 bases not matched to a gene; V was cut back by 4 bases and J by 7 bases. The CDR3 spans 14 residues. The CDR3 bases are TGTGCCAGCAGCTCAAACCGACAGGGATTTGGCTACACCTTC. Encoded protein: CASSSNRQGFGYTF. The whole variable domain, remainder taken from reference TRBV11-2 and TRBJ1-2, is EAGVAQSPRYKIIEKRQSVAFWCNPISGHATLYWYQQILGQGPKLLIQFQNNGVVDDSQLPKDRFSAERLKGVDSTLKIQPAKLEDSAVYLCASSSNRQGFGYTFGSGTRLTVV.

This sequence joins TRBV4-2 and TRBJ1-4; D perhaps matches TRBD1 (5 bases). Germline V gene sequence: CDR1 LGHNA, CDR2 YNFKEQ. The CDR3 runs 15 residues. V was clipped by 0 bases and J by 8 bases, with 13 bases between them. CDR3 nucleotide sequence: TGTGCCAGCAGCCAAGATGGTAGGGGAGGGGAAAAACTGTTTTTT. Translating it yields CASSQDGRGGEKLFF.